This record looks at one T cell receptor beta chain sequence and its context. PCR primers comprised 60 Vbeta and 13 Jbeta primers. The repertoire was sequenced with immunoSEQ multiplex PCR; TCRdb's copy has only in-frame clones and lacks some. The table shows 150,000 to 200,000 clones, with around 86% occurring only once. The data stem from a study of cytomegalovirus exposure and HLA in healthy donors. The receptor was isolated from a human donor in good health. The sample comprised PBMCs.

The CDR3 loop reads CASSLDTYSGETQYF. The CDR3 region has the DNA TGTGCCAGCAGCTTAGATACTTACTCCGGGGAGACCCAGTACTTC. The chain recombines TRBV7-4 with TRBJ2-5, with D hard to call. The CDR3 is made up of 15 amino acids. V shed 1 base and J shed 5 bases, with 14 bases lying between them. CDR1 and CDR2 (germline): SGHVT, SQSDAQ. Combining the CDR3 with reference TRBV7-4 and TRBJ2-5 gives the whole variable domain GAGVSQSPRYKVAKRGRDVALRCDSISGHVTLYWYRQTLGQGSEVLTYSQSDAQRDKSGRPSGRFSAERPERSVSTLKIQRTEQGDSAVYLCASSLDTYSGETQYFGPGTRLLVL.